This TCR beta chain is from a study of CXCR3-negative and CXCR3-positive naive CD8 T cells. Comments on this clonotype: As yet, its antigen is unknown.

Study findings and constraints: CXCR3-positive naive cells had TRB CDR3s that were more hydrophobic than CXCR3-negative naive cells had. Most assays used freshly isolated PBMCs, as cryopreservation partially reduced CXCR3.

The libraries of TRB cDNA were constructed through 5' RACE using UMI labels. From its re-call of the 5' RACE reads, TCRdb lists each CDR3 protein once, without DNA. The sample spans 150,000 to 180,000 distinct CDR3 sequences; the ten largest clones claim about 0.44%. CDR1 and CDR2 (germline): MGHRA, YSYEKL. This CDR3 has 15 residues. The receptor comes from a human donor in good health. Some clones in this sample may be carry-over from other donors' samples. Sequencing was carried out using naive CXCR3+ CD8+ T cells from blood. Subset reported: CD45RO-CCR7+CD27+CD95- naive CD8+ T cells expressing CXCR3 (TNR3+). The chain joins TRBV4-1 to TRBJ1-5. CDR3 in amino acids: CASSQTYGDNQPQHF.